The sequence of this T cell receptor (beta chain) was determined in a study of T cells in Graves' hyperthyroidism and ophthalmopathy. Germline CDR1 SQVTM, CDR2 ANQGSEA. Trimming stripped 6 bases from V and 4 bases from J, with 15 bases between. The CDR3 consists of 13 residues. The TCR beta CDR3 regions underwent amplification using RNA transcripts as the source. The study used the HTBI primer set for a first-round RT-PCR of the TCR CDR3. TCRdb independently ran MiXCR on the multiplex PCR reads; one entry per CDR3 protein. The sample lists over 300,000 distinct CDR3 sequences; approximately 13% were seen once. In this sample, this clonotype turned up a few times.

This TCR derives from a woman aged 55-75 years with Graves' hyperthyroidism. The rearrangement joins TRBV29-1 to TRBJ1-2; the D gene is possibly TRBD1 (5 bases). Sample: blood. The CDR3 is CSVARAEGYGYTF. The CDR3 nucleotides read TGCAGCGTGGCCAGGGCTGAGGGCTATGGCTACACCTTC.